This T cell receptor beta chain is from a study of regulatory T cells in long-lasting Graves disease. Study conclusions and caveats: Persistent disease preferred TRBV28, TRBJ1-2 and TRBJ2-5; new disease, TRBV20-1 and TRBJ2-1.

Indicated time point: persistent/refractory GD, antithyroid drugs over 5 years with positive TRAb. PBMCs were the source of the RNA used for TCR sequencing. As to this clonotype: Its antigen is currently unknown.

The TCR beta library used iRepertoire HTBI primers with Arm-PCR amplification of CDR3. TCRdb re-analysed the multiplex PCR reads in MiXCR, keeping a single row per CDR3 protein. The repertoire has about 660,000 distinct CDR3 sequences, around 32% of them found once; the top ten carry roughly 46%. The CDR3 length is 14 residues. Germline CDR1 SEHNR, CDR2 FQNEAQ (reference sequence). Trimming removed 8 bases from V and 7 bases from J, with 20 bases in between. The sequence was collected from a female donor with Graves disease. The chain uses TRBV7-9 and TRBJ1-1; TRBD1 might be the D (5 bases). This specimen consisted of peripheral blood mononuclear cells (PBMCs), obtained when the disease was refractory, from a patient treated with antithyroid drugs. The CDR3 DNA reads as TGTGCCAGCGGAGACGTGGGGCAGTGGGGTGAAGCTTTCTTT. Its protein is CASGDVGQWGEAFF.